Following are 24 T cell receptor beta chains from one sample sequenced in a study of cytomegalovirus exposure and HLA in healthy donors. The PCR ran on 60 Vbeta and 13 Jbeta primers. Profiled with immunoSEQ multiplex PCR; TCRdb holds only in-frame clones, not every one. The sample lists approximately 300,000 clones, about four fifths seen once, with around 0.33% in the top ten. Specimen: PBMCs. All receptors come from a girl aged 2-15 years in good health and CMV-seronegative.

The chain employs TRBV28 and TRBJ1-2, with D possibly matching TRBD1 (6 bases). Germline CDR1 and CDR2: MDHEN and SYDVKM. The V gene lost 10 bases and the J gene lost 4 bases, with 13 bases spanning the gap. This CDR3 comprises 12 residues. The CDR3 DNA is TGTGCCACCGCACCAGGGGCCTATGGCTACACCTTC. It yields the protein CATAPGAYGYTF.

This chain connects TRBV18 to TRBJ1-1, with unresolved D. The CDR3 has 15 amino acids. V was trimmed by 5 bases and J by 1 base, leaving 14 bases between them. The germline V gene has CDR1 KGHSH and CDR2 LQKENI. DNA of the CDR3: TGTGCCAGCTCATCGGGGAGGAGGGCGAACACTGAAGCTTTCTTT. It encodes CASSSGRRANTEAFF.

This clone was seen more than once but under ten times. The chain recombines TRBV28 with TRBJ2-2; D uncertain. Germline assignment: CDR1 MDHEN and CDR2 SYDVKM. CDR3 length equals 15 residues. Trimming pared 4 bases from V and 4 bases from J, leaving 13 bases between. CDR3 nucleotides: TGTGCCAGCAGTTCACGACTGGATGGCACCGGGGAGCTGTTTTTT. Amino acids: CASSSRLDGTGELFF.

The CDR3 bases are TGTGCCAGCAGTTTGGGGCTACAAAGCACAGATACGCAGTATTTT. Encoded protein: CASSLGLQSTDTQYF. The V call is TRBV28, the J call TRBJ2-3; D may be TRBD1 (5 bases). The CDR3 runs to 15 residues. CDR1 is MDHEN, CDR2 SYDVKM, per germline. Trimming pared 3 bases from V and 0 bases from J, leaving 10 bases between.

This clone was observed once. This chain uses TRBV2 with TRBJ1-4; 8 nucleotides agree with TRBD1. The CDR3 is made up of 13 amino acids. After removal of 6 bases from V and 8 bases from J, the junction contained 5 bases not matched to a gene. Germline V gives CDR1 SNHLY, CDR2 FYNNEI. CDR3 sequence: CASSDRGNEKLFF. CDR3 sequence (DNA): TGTGCCAGCAGCGACAGGGGCAACGAAAAACTGTTTTTT.

The gene calls are TRBV6-5 and TRBJ2-2; a weak D match, TRBD2 (6 bases). V dropped 4 bases and J dropped 1 base, with 7 bases sitting between them. CDR3 length: 14 amino acids. Germline values: CDR1 MNHEY, CDR2 SVGAGI. In DNA, the CDR3 is TGTGCCAGCAGTTTCGGGGGGAACACCGGGGAGCTGTTTTTT. This gives the protein CASSFGGNTGELFF.

V is TRBV19 and J is TRBJ2-1, with TRBD1 matching over 11 bases. CDR1 is LNHDA, CDR2 SQIVND, per germline (reference sequence). With 5 bases clipped from V and 4 bases from J, the junction kept 4 bases outside the gene matches. The CDR3 is 15 residues long. The CDR3: CASSAGQGAYNEQFF. The CDR3 region has the DNA TGTGCCAGTAGTGCCGGACAGGGGGCGTACAATGAGCAGTTCTTC.

V and J are TRBV5-6 and TRBJ1-4, with 7 bases lining up with TRBD1. The CDR3 covers 18 residues. Germline V gene data show CDR1 as SGHDT and CDR2 as YYEEEE. V lost 4 bases to trimming and J lost 0 bases; unmatched junction nucleotides: 12. CDR3 nucleotides: TGTGCCAGCAGCACCGTACAGGGGATGAAACCAACTAATGAAAAACTGTTTTTT. Protein product: CASSTVQGMKPTNEKLFF.

This chain uses TRBV28 with TRBJ2-6, with D possibly being TRBD1 (5 bases). Trimming pared 7 bases from V and 2 bases from J, leaving 15 bases between. The CDR3 is 16 amino acids. Germline lookup yields CDR1 MDHEN and CDR2 SYDVKM. CDR3 sequence (DNA): TGTGCCAGCATGTCGGTTGTAGGGGCTGGGGCCAACGTCCTGACTTTC. Protein sequence: CASMSVVGAGANVLTF.

The J gene is TRBJ1-1, the V gene TRBV7-6; possible D gene TRBD1, 5 bases. This CDR3 region has 13 residues. Germline V gene lookup returns CDR1 SGHVS and CDR2 FNYEAQ. Between the trimmed V and J ends, which lost 1 base and 7 bases, there was a span of 10 bases. The CDR3 sequence: CASSLGWGGEAFF. The CDR3 bases are TGTGCCAGCAGCTTAGGATGGGGGGGTGAAGCTTTCTTT.

This clone was seen once. V and J are TRBV28 and TRBJ2-7; 8 bases align to TRBD1. Unmatched junction bases numbered 7, after V lost 6 bases and J lost 3 bases. Germline V gives CDR1 MDHEN, CDR2 SYDVKM. The CDR3 sequence is 14 residues long. Here the CDR3 reads CASSQRTGNYEQYF. As DNA, the CDR3 is TGTGCCAGCAGCCAAAGGACAGGGAACTACGAGCAGTACTTC. Variable domain in full (rest from reference TRBV28 and TRBJ2-7): DVKVTQSSRYLVKRTGEKVFLECVQDMDHENMFWYRQDPGLGLRLIYFSYDVKMKEKGDIPEGYSVSREKKERFSLILESASTNQTSMYLCASSQRTGNYEQYFGPGTRLTVT.

The gene calls are TRBV7-9 and TRBJ2-7; 7 bases line up with TRBD2. V shed 3 bases, J shed 4 bases, and the junction held 12 bases outside the gene matches. CDR1 is SEHNR, CDR2 FQNEAQ, per germline (reference sequence). CDR3 size: 16 residues. CDR3 in amino acids: CASSFPSASGVYEQYF. The CDR3 coding sequence is TGTGCCAGCAGCTTCCCTTCGGCTAGCGGAGTATACGAGCAGTACTTC.

A few counts support this clone. V is TRBV2 and J is TRBJ1-5; TRBD1 matches 11 bases. Germline V gene lookup returns CDR1 SNHLY and CDR2 FYNNEI. The CDR3 has 15 amino acids. J was trimmed by 4 bases and V by 6 bases; bases with no gene match: 5. CDR3 sequence reads: CASSGQGALNQPQHF. CDR3 DNA sequence: TGTGCCAGCAGCGGACAGGGGGCATTGAATCAGCCCCAGCATTTT.

V is TRBV6-5 and J is TRBJ2-7, with a possible D match to TRBD1 (6 bases). Per the germline V gene, CDR1 is MNHEY and CDR2 is SVGAGI. The ends were cut back, 5 bases at V and 0 bases at J, with 14 bases in the middle. The CDR3 contains 15 residues. The CDR3 nucleotides read TGTGCCAGCAGTCGACCCGGGACACTCTCCTACGAGCAGTACTTC. This sequence encodes CASSRPGTLSYEQYF.

The V and J genes are TRBV4-1 and TRBJ1-4; perhaps TRBD1 as D (5 bases). The CDR3 totals 14 residues. Germline V gene sequence: CDR1 MGHRA, CDR2 YSYEKL. V was shortened by 2 bases and J by 5 bases, with 9 bases between the two germline ends. In DNA form, the CDR3 reads TGCGCCAGCAGCCAACGGACATTAAATGAAAAACTGTTTTTT. This codes for CASSQRTLNEKLFF.

The chain uses TRBV7-9 and TRBJ1-4; the D gene is possibly TRBD1 (5 bases). In germline, CDR1 is SEHNR, CDR2 FQNEAQ (reference sequence). Trimming pared 1 base from V and 6 bases from J, leaving 9 bases between. The CDR3 sequence is 14 residues long. CDR3 amino acids: CASSLVGLDEKLFF. CDR3 coding DNA: TGTGCCAGCAGCTTAGTGGGGCTTGATGAAAAACTGTTTTTT. Looking up the rest from reference TRBV7-9 and TRBJ1-4 gives the full variable domain: DTGVSQNPRHKITKRGQNVTFRCDPISEHNRLYWYRQTLGQGPEFLTYFQNEAQLEKSRLLSDRFSAERPKGSFSTLEIQRTEQGDSAMYLCASSLVGLDEKLFFGSGTQLSVL.

The DNA for the CDR3 is TGTGCCAGCAGCTTGTGGCCCAACGATGGTGCGGCAACTAATGAAAAACTGTTTTTT. It is translated as CASSLWPNDGAATNEKLFF. This rearrangement joins TRBV5-5 to TRBJ1-4; no firm D call. Deletions cut 1 base from V and 0 bases from J, with 19 bases between. CDR3 length: 19 amino acids. Germline V lookup: CDR1 SGHKS, CDR2 YYEKEE (reference sequence).

This chain joins TRBV13 and TRBJ2-7; 11 bases are shared with TRBD2. Germline trimming cut 5 bases from V and 2 bases from J; bases unmatched to any gene: 14. Germline assignment: CDR1 PRHDT and CDR2 FYEKMQ (reference sequence). The CDR3 has 18 amino acids. The DNA for the CDR3 is TGTGCCAGCAGCAAAGACCCATCCAGACTAGCGGGGACCTACGAGCAGTACTTC. Translating gives CASSKDPSRLAGTYEQYF. Based on the CDR3 plus reference TRBV13 and TRBJ2-7, the full variable domain is AAGVIQSPRHLIKEKRETATLKCYPIPRHDTVYWYQQGPGQDPQFLISFYEKMQSDKGSIPDRFSAQQFSDYHSELNMSSLELGDSALYFCASSKDPSRLAGTYEQYFGPGTRLTVT.

CDR3: CAWSTGEKQPQHF. CDR3 bases: TGTGCCTGGTCGACAGGCGAGAAACAGCCCCAGCATTTT. The J gene is TRBJ1-5, the V gene TRBV30, with D perhaps matching TRBD1 (6 bases). With 5 bases removed from V and 7 bases from J, the gap between germline ends came to 15 bases. The CDR3 is made up of 13 amino acids. Germline CDR1 reads GTSNPN; CDR2 reads SVGIG (reference sequence). Together with reference TRBV30 and TRBJ1-5, the CDR3 gives the full variable domain: SQTIHQWPATLVQPVGSPLSLECTVEGTSNPNLYWYRQAAGRGLQLLFYSVGIGQISSEVPQNLSASRPQDRQFILSSKKLLLSDSGFYLCAWSTGEKQPQHFGDGTRLSIL.

The chain has TRBV10-2 and TRBJ2-5, with TRBD2 identical over 9 bases. V lost 3 bases to trimming and J lost 6 bases; unmatched junction nucleotides: 8. The CDR3 consists of 15 residues. CDR1 is WSHSY and CDR2 is SAAADI in the germline V gene. The CDR3 DNA reads TGCGCCAGCAGTGAAGTAAGCGGGAGGTTTAAGACCCAGTACTTC. It is translated as CASSEVSGRFKTQYF.

Concerning this clone itself: Other DNA sequences in the same sample also yield this CDR3. The J gene is TRBJ2-5, the V gene TRBV9, with 8 bases that match TRBD2. V was clipped by 0 bases and J by 4 bases; unmatched bases: 5. This CDR3 is 15 amino acids long. Germline V gene sequence: CDR1 SGDLS, CDR2 YYNGEE. CDR3 loop: CASSVGAGGLETQYF. The CDR3 bases are TGTGCCAGCAGCGTAGGGGCGGGAGGATTAGAGACCCAGTACTTC.

J is TRBJ2-5 and V is TRBV7-9; 13 nucleotides agree with TRBD2. The CDR3 has 14 residues. After removal of 8 bases from V and 4 bases from J, the junction contained 4 bases not matched to a gene. Germline lookup yields CDR1 SEHNR and CDR2 FQNEAQ (reference sequence). The CDR3 DNA reads as TGTGCCAGCCCGGGACTAGCGGGGTCAGAGACCCAGTACTTC. Translating gives CASPGLAGSETQYF. Combining the CDR3 with reference TRBV7-9 and TRBJ2-5 gives the whole variable domain DTGVSQNPRHKITKRGQNVTFRCDPISEHNRLYWYRQTLGQGPEFLTYFQNEAQLEKSRLLSDRFSAERPKGSFSTLEIQRTEQGDSAMYLCASPGLAGSETQYFGPGTRLLVL.

This sequence joins TRBV6-1 and TRBJ2-7, with D possibly matching TRBD1 (5 bases). Trimming left V 3 bases short and J 7 bases short, with 10 bases between. The CDR3 covers 12 residues. Germline-derived CDR1 and CDR2 are MNHNS and SASEGT. The CDR3 is CASSDRVREQYF. The CDR3 DNA sequence: TGTGCCAGCAGTGACAGGGTTCGGGAGCAGTACTTC.

This clone appeared a few times. This chain connects TRBV7-7 to TRBJ2-5; 11 bases match TRBD1. The J call could be wrong; TRBJ2-7 is a better fit for the DNA end. The CDR3 sequence is 15 residues long. Germline V gene lookup returns CDR1 SSHAT and CDR2 FNYEAQ (reference sequence). The CDR3 loop is CASSIGQGASYEQYF. In nucleotides, the CDR3 is TGTGCCAGCAGCATCGGACAGGGGGCCTCCTACGAGCAGTACTTC.